Given below is one T cell receptor beta chain in context. Its specificity is not known. This entry is derived from a study of memory CD4+ T cells and cytomegalovirus serostatus. Study as a whole: Of the healthy Belgian adults, 9 were CMV seropositive and about two dozen seronegative.

CDR3 length: 15 amino acids. Trimming took 3 bases from V and 6 from J, leaving 16 bases between them. From germline, CDR1 is SGHVS and CDR2 FQNEAQ. Broader study findings: CD4+ memory repertoires contained 67 of 164 reported CMV TCRbeta sequences.

The data were produced by immunoSEQ multiplex PCR, yet TCRdb's version contains in-frame clones alone and is incomplete. The profile shows 25,000 to 35,000 clones, roughly 80% of them singletons. Single viable CD3+CD4+CD8-CD45RO+ cells were sorted as the memory CD4+ T cells. Positive selection with CD4 microbeads enriched total CD4+ T cells. The source is an adult in good health and CMV-seronegative. Some clones in this sample may be carry-over from other donors' samples. The chain has TRBV7-8 and TRBJ2-3; D gene uncertain. The sequenced material came from memory CD4+ T cells from blood. The CDR3 loop reads CASSFTRNQGDTQYF. Written as DNA, the CDR3 is TGTGCCAGCAGCTTTACTCGTAACCAAGGGGATACGCAGTATTTT.